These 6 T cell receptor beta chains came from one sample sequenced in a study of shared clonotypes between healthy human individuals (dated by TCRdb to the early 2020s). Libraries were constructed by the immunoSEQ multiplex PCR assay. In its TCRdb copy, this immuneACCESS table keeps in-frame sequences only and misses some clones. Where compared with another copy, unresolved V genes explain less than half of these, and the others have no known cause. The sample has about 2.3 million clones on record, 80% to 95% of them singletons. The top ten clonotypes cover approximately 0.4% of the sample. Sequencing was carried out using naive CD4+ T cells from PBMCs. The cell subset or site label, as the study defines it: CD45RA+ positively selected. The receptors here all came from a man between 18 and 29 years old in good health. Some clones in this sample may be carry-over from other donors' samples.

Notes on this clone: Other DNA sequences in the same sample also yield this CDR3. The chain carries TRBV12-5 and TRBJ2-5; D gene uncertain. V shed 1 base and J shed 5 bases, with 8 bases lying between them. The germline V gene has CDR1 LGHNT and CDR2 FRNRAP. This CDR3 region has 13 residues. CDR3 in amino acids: CASGLGVGETQYF. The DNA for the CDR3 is TGTGCTAGTGGTTTGGGGGTAGGGGAGACCCAGTACTTC.

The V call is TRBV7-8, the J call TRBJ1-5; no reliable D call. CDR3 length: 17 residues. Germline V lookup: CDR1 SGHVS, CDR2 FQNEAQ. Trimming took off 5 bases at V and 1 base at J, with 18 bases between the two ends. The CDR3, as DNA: TGTGCCAGCAGCCTAACGAGAGGACCGCCGAGCAATCAGCCCCAGCATTTT. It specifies CASSLTRGPPSNQPQHF.

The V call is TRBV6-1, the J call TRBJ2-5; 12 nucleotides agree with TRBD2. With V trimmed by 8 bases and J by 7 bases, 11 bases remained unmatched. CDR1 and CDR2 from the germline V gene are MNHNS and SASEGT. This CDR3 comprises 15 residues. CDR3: CASRPSLAGGGTQYF. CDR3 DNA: TGTGCCAGCCGCCCCAGCCTAGCGGGAGGGGGGACCCAGTACTTC.

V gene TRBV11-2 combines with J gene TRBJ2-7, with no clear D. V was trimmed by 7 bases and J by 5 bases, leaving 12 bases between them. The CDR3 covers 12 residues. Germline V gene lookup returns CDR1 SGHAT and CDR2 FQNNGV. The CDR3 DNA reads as TGTGCCAGCAACCATGACAAGGACGAGCAGTACTTC. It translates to CASNHDKDEQYF.

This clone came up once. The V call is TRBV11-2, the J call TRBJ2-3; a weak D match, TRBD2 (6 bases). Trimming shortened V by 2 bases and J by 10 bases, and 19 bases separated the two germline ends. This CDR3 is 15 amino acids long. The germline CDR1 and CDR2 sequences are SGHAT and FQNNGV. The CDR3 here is CASSLYNLGGGPQYF. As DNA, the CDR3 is TGTGCCAGCAGCTTATATAACCTTGGGGGAGGCCCGCAGTATTTT.

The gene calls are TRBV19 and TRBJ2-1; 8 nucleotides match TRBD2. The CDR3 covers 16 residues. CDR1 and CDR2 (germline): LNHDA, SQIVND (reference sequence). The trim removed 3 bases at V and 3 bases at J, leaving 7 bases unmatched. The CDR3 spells CASSIVGLADYNEQFF. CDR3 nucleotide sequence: TGTGCCAGTAGTATCGTAGGACTAGCTGACTACAATGAGCAGTTCTTC. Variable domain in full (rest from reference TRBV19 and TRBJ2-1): DGGITQSPKYLFRKEGQNVTLSCEQNLNHDAMYWYRQDPGQGLRLIYYSQIVNDFQKGDIAEGYSVSREKKESFPLTVTSAQKNPTAFYLCASSIVGLADYNEQFFGPGTRLTVL.